What follows are 23 T cell receptor beta chains derived from one specimen sequenced in a study of beta chain features in type 1 diabetes. The study reverse transcribed the entire isolated RNA, so it sequenced expressed TCRB transcripts. Using immunoSEQ multiplex PCR, the repertoire was profiled, and TCRdb retains in-frame clones only, with some absent. The data contain 53,000 or so clones, about 64% of them singletons. Notes on the study in general: All four CD4+ subsets from Type 1 diabetes patients carried moderately but significantly shorter TCRB CDR3s.

No cognate antigen is known for these TCRs. The sample consisted of stem cell memory CD4+ T cells from blood. The receptors derive from a woman aged 30 to 39 with type 1 diabetes.

The chain uses TRBV10-3 and TRBJ2-5; TRBD1 might be the D (6 bases). CDR3 length: 15 amino acids. The V gene lost 7 bases and the J gene lost 5 bases, with 20 bases spanning the gap. The germline gives CDR1 ENHRY, CDR2 SYGVKD. The DNA for the CDR3 is TGTGCCATCAAGGGCGATGGGGGCTCAATTGAGACCCAGTACTTC. As protein: CAIKGDGGSIETQYF.

The V gene is TRBV6-6, the J gene TRBJ2-2, with a tentative D call TRBD1 (5 bases). Germline loops: CDR1 MNHNY, CDR2 SVGAGI (reference sequence). V lost 4 bases to trimming and J lost 0 bases, with 9 bases between them. This CDR3 comprises 15 residues. The CDR3 DNA reads as TGTGCCAGCAGTTGGGCGGACACGAACACCGGGGAGCTGTTTTTT. Amino acid sequence: CASSWADTNTGELFF.

This clone was detected once. The chain recombines TRBV28 with TRBJ2-2, with 8 bases lining up with TRBD2. Germline CDR1 is MDHEN and CDR2 is SYDVKM. Germline trimming cut 8 bases from V and 3 bases from J; bases unmatched to any gene: 5. The CDR3 runs to 14 residues. Here the CDR3 DNA reads TGTGCCAGCGGGCCGGGAGGGTACACCGGGGAGCTGTTTTTT. Protein sequence: CASGPGGYTGELFF. Together with reference TRBV28 and TRBJ2-2, the CDR3 gives the full variable domain: DVKVTQSSRYLVKRTGEKVFLECVQDMDHENMFWYRQDPGLGLRLIYFSYDVKMKEKGDIPEGYSVSREKKERFSLILESASTNQTSMYLCASGPGGYTGELFFGEGSRLTVL.

The V and J genes are TRBV5-6 and TRBJ1-1; D is unresolved. The CDR3 runs 11 residues. V lost 0 bases to trimming and J lost 8 bases, with 5 bases between them. Per germline, CDR1 SGHDT and CDR2 YYEEEE. The CDR3 is CASSLAMEAFF. CDR3 bases: TGTGCCAGCAGCTTGGCAATGGAAGCTTTCTTT.

This clone has a handful of counts. This chain joins TRBV5-1 and TRBJ2-1; tentative D call: TRBD1 (6 bases). CDR3 length: 15 amino acids. The germline V gene has CDR1 SGHRS and CDR2 YFSETQ. V was pared by 2 bases and J by 0 bases, with 9 bases between. The CDR3 nucleotides are TGCGCCAGCAGCTTCGGACAGAGCTCCTACAATGAGCAGTTCTTC. Translating it yields CASSFGQSSYNEQFF.

This clone was counted only a few times. The CDR3 loop is CASSPLTSGRNNEQFF. CDR3 coding DNA: TGTGCCAGCTCACCGTTGACTAGCGGGAGGAACAATGAGCAGTTCTTC. The genes are TRBV18 and TRBJ2-1, with TRBD2 matching over 13 bases. Germline CDR1 is KGHSH and CDR2 is LQKENI. V lost 3 bases to trimming and J lost 5 bases; unmatched junction nucleotides: 4. The CDR3 contains 16 residues.

The chain employs TRBV27 and TRBJ2-3; a possible D gene is TRBD1 (6 bases). V was pared by 1 base and J by 1 base, with 12 bases between. Germline V gives CDR1 MNHEY, CDR2 SMNVEV (reference sequence). CDR3 length: 16 amino acids. The CDR3 spells CASSLWDTAGTDTQYF. As DNA, the CDR3 is TGTGCCAGCAGTTTATGGGACACGGCGGGCACAGATACGCAGTATTTT.

The chain employs TRBV5-6 and TRBJ1-1, with unresolved D. Trimming shortened V by 1 base and J by 2 bases, and 12 bases separated the two germline ends. The germline CDR1 and CDR2 sequences are SGHDT and YYEEEE. CDR3 size: 15 residues. In nucleotides, the CDR3 is TGTGCCAGCAGCTTGTATCCAGGCCATAACACTGAAGCTTTCTTT. Translated: CASSLYPGHNTEAFF.

This clone has more than one count but fewer than ten. V usage is TRBV14 and J usage is TRBJ2-5; TRBD1 aligns across 9 bases. CDR1 SGHDN and CDR2 FVKESK come from the germline V gene. This CDR3 is 13 amino acids long. The J segment lost 6 bases and the V segment lost 4 bases, leaving 3 bases of the junction unmatched. CDR3 sequence (DNA): TGTGCCAGCAGCCCGGGACAGGGTCAGACCCAGTACTTC. Amino acid sequence: CASSPGQGQTQYF.

The rearrangement uses TRBV5-6 and TRBJ2-2, with D perhaps matching TRBD2 (5 bases). The V gene's germline CDR1 is SGHDT and CDR2 YYEEEE. V shed 0 bases and J shed 7 bases, with 7 bases lying between them. The CDR3 loop spans 13 amino acids. CDR3 bases: TGTGCCAGCAGCTTGGCCGAGGGCGGGGAGCTGTTTTTT. Its protein is CASSLAEGGELFF.

This clone was found a few times. This chain joins TRBV7-9 and TRBJ2-7; 9 nucleotides align to TRBD2. CDR1 SEHNR and CDR2 FQNEAQ come from the germline V gene (reference sequence). V trimming: 5 bases; J trimming: 4 bases; junction bases outside the gene matches: 9. This CDR3 has 15 residues. CDR3 protein: CASSPLPSGKYEQYF. Written as DNA, the CDR3 is TGTGCCAGCAGCCCCTTGCCTAGCGGGAAGTACGAGCAGTACTTC.

This clone has just one count. The J gene is TRBJ1-5, the V gene TRBV2, with D possibly matching TRBD1 (6 bases). Trimming shortened V by 6 bases and J by 5 bases, and 14 bases separated the two germline ends. This CDR3 comprises 14 residues. CDR1 and CDR2 from the germline V gene are SNHLY and FYNNEI. The CDR3 nucleotides read TGTGCCAGCAGGCCCGGACAGCTCGATCAGCCCCAGCATTTT. Translating gives CASRPGQLDQPQHF.

The rearrangement links TRBV4-1 to TRBJ1-3; D may be TRBD1 (5 bases). CDR1 and CDR2 from the germline V gene are MGHRA and YSYEKL. CDR3 length equals 16 residues. Deletions cut 0 bases from V and 0 bases from J, with 9 bases between. The CDR3 here is CASSQDDRYSGNTIYF. CDR3 nucleotide sequence: TGCGCCAGCAGCCAAGATGACAGATACTCTGGAAACACCATATATTTT.

This clone was detected only a few times. CDR3 sequence (DNA): TGCGCCAGCAGCGGCGGGACAGGGGGCCACGAGCAGTACTTC. Translating it yields CASSGGTGGHEQYF. This chain links TRBV5-1 with TRBJ2-7; 12 nucleotides line up with TRBD1. CDR1 SGHRS and CDR2 YFSETQ come from the germline V gene. The trim removed 4 bases at V and 5 bases at J, leaving 4 bases unmatched. The CDR3 length is 14 residues.

J is TRBJ2-5 and V is TRBV5-1, with 7 bases aligning to TRBD2. There are 15 residues in the CDR3. Germline CDR1 and CDR2: SGHRS and YFSETQ. The V and J ends lost 1 base and 4 bases, in that order; junction bases with no gene match: 7. The CDR3 nucleotides read TGCGCCAGCAGCTTGTCAGGACTAGTTGCAGAGACCCAGTACTTC. Its translation is CASSLSGLVAETQYF. Variable domain in full (rest from reference TRBV5-1 and TRBJ2-5): KAGVTQTPRYLIKTRGQQVTLSCSPISGHRSVSWYQQTPGQGLQFLFEYFSETQRNKGNFPGRFSGRQFSNSRSEMNVSTLELGDSALYLCASSLSGLVAETQYFGPGTRLLVL.

This clone was counted only a few times. The CDR3 DNA follows: TGCAGCGTTGGGGGGGTGAGTGGCACAGATACGCAGTATTTT. It translates to CSVGGVSGTDTQYF. This sequence joins TRBV29-1 and TRBJ2-3, with D possibly being TRBD2 (6 bases). V lost 4 bases and J 1 base, leaving 12 bases between the germline ends. The CDR3 is 14 amino acids. Germline CDR1 SQVTM, CDR2 ANQGSEA.

The chain couples TRBV28 to TRBJ1-2; D is undetermined. The V gene lost 2 bases and the J gene lost 0 bases, with 7 bases spanning the gap. The CDR3 extends over 14 amino acids. Germline V gene sequence: CDR1 MDHEN, CDR2 SYDVKM. CDR3 DNA sequence: TGTGCCAGCAGTTTAAACGGAGCTAACTATGGCTACACCTTC. It encodes CASSLNGANYGYTF.

This clone was observed a handful of times. This rearrangement joins TRBV10-2 to TRBJ2-3, with TRBD2 matching 12 bases. Germline CDR1 is WSHSY and CDR2 is SAAADI. V shed 6 bases and J 4 bases; nucleotides not matched to a gene: 2. The CDR3 totals 14 residues. In DNA form, the CDR3 reads TGCGCCAGCAGGACTAGCGGGAGCGCAGATACGCAGTATTTT. Translation gives CASRTSGSADTQYF.

This clone was detected a few times. The genes are TRBV15 and TRBJ1-2, with TRBD1 identical over 11 bases. Germline assignment: CDR1 LNHNV and CDR2 YYDKDF (reference sequence). The CDR3 runs 15 residues. The trim removed 1 base at V and 3 bases at J, leaving 1 base unmatched. Here the CDR3 reads CATSRAGQGDYGYTF. For the CDR3, the DNA is TGTGCCACCAGCAGAGCGGGACAGGGGGACTATGGCTACACCTTC. Full variable domain (missing parts from reference TRBV15 and TRBJ1-2): DAMVIQNPRYQVTQFGKPVTLSCSQTLNHNVMYWYQQKSSQAPKLLFHYYDKDFNNEADTPDNFQSRRPNTSFCFLDIRSPGLGDTAMYLCATSRAGQGDYGYTFGSGTRLTVV.

This chain links TRBV29-1 with TRBJ2-2, with TRBD1 matching over 8 bases. J lost 2 bases, V lost 7 bases, and 6 bases had no gene match. CDR1 and CDR2 from the germline V gene are SQVTM and ANQGSEA. CDR3 length: 14 residues. The CDR3 is CSASDRVNTGELFF. CDR3 in DNA: TGCAGCGCCTCGGACAGGGTTAACACCGGGGAGCTGTTTTTT.

The chain recombines TRBV9 with TRBJ2-5; the D is unclear. The ends were cut back, 1 base at V and 5 bases at J, with 12 bases in the middle. Germline lookup yields CDR1 SGDLS and CDR2 YYNGEE. This CDR3 is built from 14 residues. In DNA, the CDR3 is TGTGCCAGCAGCGTACTAGGCCATTGGGAGACCCAGTACTTC. Encoded protein: CASSVLGHWETQYF.

The chain couples TRBV30 to TRBJ1-1; TRBD1 is a possible D gene (6 bases). Germline CDR1 and CDR2: GTSNPN and SVGIG (reference sequence). V lost 0 bases and J lost 6, with 17 bases in between. This CDR3 is 15 amino acids long. CDR3 sequence: CAWSVFGQGKAEAFF. The CDR3 region has the DNA TGTGCCTGGAGTGTATTTGGCCAGGGGAAGGCTGAAGCTTTCTTT.

This clone occurred a few times. The J gene is TRBJ2-7, the V gene TRBV9; 7 bases match TRBD1. Germline V gives CDR1 SGDLS, CDR2 YYNGEE. The CDR3 length is 15 residues. The junction had 7 bases not matched to a gene; V was cut back by 4 bases and J by 0 bases. This CDR3 reads CASSPQWDSSYEQYF. The DNA of the CDR3 is TGTGCCAGCAGCCCTCAATGGGACAGCTCCTACGAGCAGTACTTC.